Listed below are T cell receptor beta chains from one sample, sequenced in a study of cytomegalovirus exposure and HLA in healthy donors. The protocol was immunoSEQ multiplex PCR, while the TCRdb copy is restricted to in-frame clones and leaves out a portion. Of about 150,000 clones listed, 73% are singletons. The sample was PBMCs. Source of these receptors: a woman aged 18-30 years in good health and CMV-seronegative. CDR3s include the opening cysteine and the closing phenylalanine or tryptophan. D genes are given only for firm matches. Expanded clones are given a class, and other clones once, few, many or no size at all.

j_call: TRBJ1-6; clone_size: few; v_call: TRBV27; d_call: TRBD1; cdr3_aa: CASSGGQWGAENSPLHF; cdr3_nt: TGTGCCAGCAGTGGGGGACAGTGGGGGGCTGAAAATTCACCCCTCCACTTT
j_call: TRBJ2-5; clone_size: .; v_call: TRBV28; d_call: TRBD1; cdr3_aa: CASNDRGGETQYF; cdr3_nt: TGTGCCAGCAATGACAGGGGCGGGGAGACCCAGTACTTC
j_call: TRBJ2-1; clone_size: .; v_call: TRBV5-5; d_call: TRBD2; cdr3_aa: CASSLAGGASGTHNEQFF; cdr3_nt: TGTGCCAGCAGCTTGGCCGGTGGGGCTAGCGGGACTCACAATGAGCAGTTCTTC
j_call: TRBJ2-5; clone_size: .; v_call: TRBV5-1; d_call: .; cdr3_aa: CASSFRQAQETQYF; cdr3_nt: TGCGCCAGCAGCTTCCGACAGGCCCAAGAGACCCAGTACTTC
j_call: TRBJ2-1; clone_size: once; v_call: TRBV2; d_call: .; cdr3_aa: CASSERGNEQFF; cdr3_nt: TGTGCCAGCAGTGAACGGGGAAATGAGCAGTTCTTC
j_call: TRBJ1-1; clone_size: .; v_call: TRBV11-2; d_call: .; cdr3_aa: CASSPHPGGGTEAFF; cdr3_nt: TGTGCCAGCAGCCCTCACCCGGGAGGTGGCACTGAAGCTTTCTTT
j_call: TRBJ2-3; clone_size: .; v_call: TRBV7-2; d_call: TRBD2; cdr3_aa: CASSSSGGLYTQYF; cdr3_nt: TGTGCCAGCAGCTCTAGCGGGGGTCTATATACGCAGTATTTT
j_call: TRBJ2-1; clone_size: once; v_call: TRBV6-1; d_call: TRBD2; cdr3_aa: CASIWTRASSNEQFF; cdr3_nt: TGTGCCAGCATTTGGACTAGAGCCTCCTCCAATGAGCAGTTCTTC
j_call: TRBJ2-3; clone_size: .; v_call: TRBV13; d_call: TRBD2; cdr3_aa: CASSSYNPTGLGRTDTQYF; cdr3_nt: TGTGCCAGCAGCTCATACAACCCGACGGGACTAGGGCGCACAGATACGCAGTATTTT
j_call: TRBJ2-2; clone_size: few; v_call: TRBV11-3; d_call: TRBD2; cdr3_aa: CASSLSGVNTGELFF; cdr3_nt: TGTGCCAGCAGCTTAAGCGGGGTAAACACCGGGGAGCTGTTTTTT
j_call: TRBJ2-3; clone_size: .; v_call: TRBV7-2; d_call: .; cdr3_aa: CASSLEAFRDTQYF; cdr3_nt: TGTGCCAGCAGCCTCGAGGCCTTCCGAGATACGCAGTATTTT
j_call: TRBJ1-3; clone_size: .; v_call: TRBV4-1; d_call: .; cdr3_aa: CASSQDSGTGNTIYF; cdr3_nt: TGCGCCAGCAGCCAAGATTCCGGGACAGGAAACACCATATATTTT
j_call: TRBJ1-5; clone_size: .; v_call: TRBV28; d_call: TRBD1; cdr3_aa: CASRVTGIQPQHF; cdr3_nt: TGTGCCAGCAGGGTGACAGGGATTCAGCCCCAGCATTTT
j_call: TRBJ1-1; clone_size: .; v_call: TRBV19; d_call: .; cdr3_aa: CASSVSGSTEAFF; cdr3_nt: TGTGCCAGTAGTGTCTCAGGGTCCACTGAAGCTTTCTTT
j_call: TRBJ1-4; clone_size: .; v_call: TRBV11-1; d_call: .; cdr3_aa: CASSLGQRRAHEKLFF; cdr3_nt: TGTGCCAGCAGCCTAGGCCAGAGGAGAGCGCATGAAAAACTGTTTTTT
j_call: TRBJ1-1; clone_size: once; v_call: TRBV27; d_call: .; cdr3_aa: CASSPRSNTEAFF; cdr3_nt: TGTGCCAGCAGTCCCCGGTCGAACACTGAAGCTTTCTTT
j_call: TRBJ2-1; clone_size: .; v_call: TRBV11-2; d_call: TRBD2; cdr3_aa: CASSLVTSSKNEQFF; cdr3_nt: TGTGCCAGCAGCTTAGTGACTAGCTCCAAAAATGAGCAGTTCTTC
j_call: TRBJ1-4; clone_size: .; v_call: TRBV5-1; d_call: TRBD1; cdr3_aa: CASSLTQGAFNEKLFF; cdr3_nt: TGCGCCAGCAGCTTGACCCAGGGGGCCTTTAATGAAAAACTGTTTTTT
j_call: TRBJ2-1; clone_size: .; v_call: TRBV9; d_call: TRBD1; cdr3_aa: CASSVDRGAGEQFF; cdr3_nt: TGTGCCAGCAGCGTTGACAGGGGGGCAGGAGAGCAGTTCTTC
j_call: TRBJ2-3; clone_size: .; v_call: TRBV2; d_call: TRBD2; cdr3_aa: CASSFGGSMTDTQYF; cdr3_nt: TGTGCCAGCAGCTTCGGCGGGAGTATGACAGATACGCAGTATTTT
j_call: TRBJ2-5; clone_size: .; v_call: TRBV2; d_call: TRBD2; cdr3_aa: CALRASGVETQYF; cdr3_nt: TGTGCCCTCCGTGCTAGCGGGGTGGAGACCCAGTACTTC
j_call: TRBJ2-4; clone_size: .; v_call: TRBV29-1; d_call: TRBD1; cdr3_aa: CSVEGTGGRGNSQYF; cdr3_nt: TGCAGCGTTGAAGGGACAGGGGGAAGAGGGAACAGTCAGTACTTC
j_call: TRBJ2-5; clone_size: .; v_call: TRBV18; d_call: TRBD1; cdr3_aa: CASSPGTGRETQYF; cdr3_nt: TGTGCCAGCTCACCAGGGACAGGGAGAGAGACCCAGTACTTC
j_call: TRBJ2-2; clone_size: .; v_call: TRBV5-8; d_call: .; cdr3_aa: CASSLDRGAPTGELFF; cdr3_nt: TGTGCCAGCAGCTTGGATCGGGGGGCGCCGACCGGGGAGCTGTTTTTT
j_call: TRBJ2-2; clone_size: .; v_call: TRBV9; d_call: TRBD2; cdr3_aa: CASSPKLAGTTGELFF; cdr3_nt: TGTGCCAGCAGCCCCAAACTAGCGGGGACCACCGGGGAGCTGTTTTTT
j_call: TRBJ2-6; clone_size: .; v_call: TRBV13; d_call: TRBD1; cdr3_aa: CASSRQGGSGANVLTF; cdr3_nt: TGTGCCAGCAGCCGACAGGGCGGCTCTGGGGCCAACGTCCTGACTTTC
j_call: TRBJ1-5; clone_size: once; v_call: TRBV27; d_call: TRBD1; cdr3_aa: CASSFDRARQPQHF; cdr3_nt: TGTGCCAGCAGTTTTGACAGGGCTCGGCAGCCCCAGCATTTT
j_call: TRBJ2-3; clone_size: once; v_call: TRBV19; d_call: .; cdr3_aa: CASSFGGYGTDTQYF; cdr3_nt: TGTGCCAGTAGTTTTGGAGGGTATGGCACAGATACGCAGTATTTT